The 30 T cell receptor beta chains reported below all come from one sample, sequenced in a study of T-cell memory formation after mild COVID-19. TCRdb processed the 5' RACE reads anew with MiXCR; each CDR3 protein has one entry. The table records around 340,000 distinct CDR3 sequences, roughly 15% of them present only once. The sample was PBMCs or a T cell subset sorted from them (not recorded which). The receptors shown here come from a man aged 18 to 35 who had mild COVID-19 (a few samples of this study predate the infection). Cell type and time point are not known.

This clonotype was seen only a few times. The chain recombines TRBV5-1 with TRBJ2-3; D gene unclear. The germline CDR1 and CDR2 sequences are SGHRS and YFSETQ. This CDR3 contains 14 residues. Trimming shortened V by 0 bases and J by 4 bases, and 9 bases separated the two germline ends. The CDR3 coding sequence is TGCGCCAGCAGCTTGGCAGGCGCCCCAGATACGCAGTATTTT. Amino acids: CASSLAGAPDTQYF.

This chain uses TRBV30 with TRBJ1-2, with a weak D call TRBD1 (5 bases). The CDR3 has 13 residues. Trimming left V 1 base short and J 5 bases short, with 11 bases between. Germline loops: CDR1 GTSNPN, CDR2 SVGIG (reference sequence). Written as DNA, the CDR3 is TGTGCCTGGAGTGAAGGGAAGGGGTATGGCTACACCTTC. This encodes CAWSEGKGYGYTF.

The V and J genes are TRBV7-2 and TRBJ2-1, with D perhaps being TRBD1 or TRBD2 (5 bases each). V gave up 6 bases and J gave up 10 bases, with 19 bases separating them. There are 14 residues in the CDR3. From germline, CDR1 is SGHTA and CDR2 FQGNSA. The CDR3 reads CASSYHGAGSEQFF. CDR3 in DNA: TGTGCCAGCAGTTACCACGGGGCGGGTAGCGAGCAGTTCTTC.

The rearrangement links TRBV27 to TRBJ2-7, with D perhaps matching TRBD1 (5 bases). Trimming shortened V by 4 bases and J by 10 bases, and 17 bases separated the two germline ends. The CDR3 has 13 residues. CDR1 is MNHEY and CDR2 is SMNVEV in the germline V gene (reference sequence). CDR3 sequence reads: CASSSPRAATQYF. The CDR3 DNA reads TGTGCCAGCAGTTCTCCCAGGGCCGCTACTCAGTACTTC.

The chain has TRBV5-1 and TRBJ2-7; TRBD1 matches at 7 bases. CDR1 and CDR2 from the germline V gene are SGHRS and YFSETQ. The V segment lost 0 bases and the J segment 1 base; nucleotides outside the gene matches: 1. The CDR3 totals 14 residues. In DNA form, the CDR3 reads TGCGCCAGCAGCTTGGGGGGACAGTCCTACGAGCAGTACTTC. Translated, it gives CASSLGGQSYEQYF.

The sample holds many counts of this clonotype. V is TRBV7-8 and J is TRBJ2-1; 11 positions match TRBD2. With 5 bases clipped from V and 7 bases from J, the junction kept 10 bases outside the gene matches. Germline V lookup: CDR1 SGHVS, CDR2 FQNEAQ. This CDR3 is 16 amino acids long. The CDR3 spells CASSVLAGVDRNEQFF. CDR3 coding DNA: TGTGCCAGCAGCGTACTAGCGGGGGTCGACAGGAATGAGCAGTTCTTC. Filled out from reference TRBV7-8 and TRBJ2-1, the complete variable domain reads GAGVSQSPRYKVAKRGQDVALRCDPISGHVSLFWYQQALGQGPEFLTYFQNEAQLDKSGLPSDRFFAERPEGSVSTLKIQRTQQEDSAVYLCASSVLAGVDRNEQFFGPGTRLTVL.

The chain is built from TRBV20-1 and TRBJ2-2, with 9 nucleotides matching TRBD1. Germline V CDR1 and CDR2: DFQATT, SNEGSKA (reference sequence). The CDR3 totals 14 residues. The trim removed 4 bases at V and 5 bases at J, leaving 5 bases unmatched. CDR3 amino acids: CSATDRGPTGELFF. The DNA for the CDR3 is TGCAGTGCTACGGACAGGGGTCCTACCGGGGAGCTGTTTTTT.

V gene TRBV28 combines with J gene TRBJ2-5, with a tentative D call TRBD2 (5 bases). The CDR3 runs 14 residues. Germline assignment: CDR1 MDHEN and CDR2 SYDVKM. V was cut by 5 bases and J by 1 base, with 11 bases left in between. The CDR3 is CASSKVLGQETQYF. CDR3 nucleotide sequence: TGTGCCAGCAGTAAAGTACTAGGCCAAGAGACCCAGTACTTC.

This clonotype was counted at least ten times. This rearrangement joins TRBV5-1 to TRBJ1-3, with D possibly matching TRBD1 (6 bases). CDR1 SGHRS and CDR2 YFSETQ come from the germline V gene. CDR3 size: 16 residues. Trimming took off 4 bases at V and 0 bases at J, with 14 bases between the two ends. CDR3 sequence: CASSLLTGSSGNTIYF. DNA of the CDR3: TGCGCCAGCAGCCTCCTGACAGGAAGCTCTGGAAACACCATATATTTT.

This clonotype was recorded at least ten times. This rearrangement joins TRBV4-3 to TRBJ2-5; D is undetermined. Germline V CDR1 and CDR2: LGHNA, YSLEER. This CDR3 has 16 residues. The germline V and J ends were trimmed by 3 bases and 5 bases, with 19 bases remaining between them. The CDR3 spells CASSHVPVSSGETQYF. In nucleotides, the CDR3 is TGCGCCAGCAGCCATGTCCCCGTCAGTTCGGGCGAGACCCAGTACTTC.

This clonotype was recorded at least ten times. The chain is built from TRBV20-1 and TRBJ2-7; TRBD2 matches 11 bases. The CDR3 has 16 residues. With V trimmed by 3 bases and J by 2 bases, 9 bases remained unmatched. Germline V gives CDR1 DFQATT, CDR2 SNEGSKA (reference sequence). The CDR3 loop reads CSASESNSGGAYEQYV. The CDR3 DNA sequence: TGCAGTGCTAGCGAGTCTAATAGCGGGGGGGCCTACGAGCAGTACGTC.

This clonotype was counted a few times. This rearrangement joins TRBV2 to TRBJ2-5; D is possibly TRBD2 (6 bases). In germline, CDR1 is SNHLY, CDR2 FYNNEI. This CDR3 is 12 amino acids long. V shed 6 bases and J shed 2 bases, with 7 bases lying between them. The CDR3 region has the DNA TGTGCCAGCAGACGGGGGCAAGAGACCCAGTACTTC. It codes for CASRRGQETQYF. The full variable domain, in which reference TRBV2 and TRBJ2-5 provide the parts outside the CDR3, is EPEVTQTPSHQVTQMGQEVILRCVPISNHLYFYWYRQILGQKVEFLVSFYNNEISEKSEIFDDQFSVERPDGSNFTLKIRSTKLEDSAMYFCASRRGQETQYFGPGTRLLVL.

The chain recombines TRBV6-5 with TRBJ2-5; D is uncertain. Germline CDR1 is MNHEY and CDR2 is SVGAGI. CDR3 length: 13 amino acids. Trimming shortened V by 2 bases and J by 0 bases, and 4 bases separated the two germline ends. CDR3 amino acids: CASSYLYQETQYF. The CDR3 region has the DNA TGTGCCAGCAGTTACCTCTACCAAGAGACCCAGTACTTC.

The chain recombines TRBV20-1 with TRBJ1-1; TRBD1 might be the D (5 bases). V lost 0 bases to trimming and J lost 2 bases, with 16 bases between them. The CDR3 has 16 residues. Germline V lookup: CDR1 DFQATT, CDR2 SNEGSKA (reference sequence). The CDR3 spells CSAREGGRSFNTEAFF. The CDR3 coding sequence is TGCAGTGCTAGAGAGGGGGGACGGTCTTTTAACACTGAAGCTTTCTTT.

This clonotype occurred many times. The chain joins TRBV29-1 to TRBJ2-5, with D perhaps given as TRBD1 or TRBD2 (5 bases each). The CDR3 is made up of 14 amino acids. Looked up from germline, CDR1 is SQVTM and CDR2 is ANQGSEA. Trimming took off 6 bases at V and 5 bases at J, with 19 bases between the two ends. The CDR3 sequence is CSVTRDLGTETQYF. The CDR3 DNA sequence: TGCAGCGTCACAAGGGACCTCGGGACCGAGACCCAGTACTTC.

The chain couples TRBV7-2 to TRBJ1-4; no firm D call. CDR1 and CDR2 (germline): SGHTA, FQGNSA. CDR3 size: 14 residues. V gave up 6 bases and J gave up 13 bases, with 21 bases separating them. The CDR3 loop reads CASRRQALMKRLFF. As DNA, the CDR3 is TGTGCCAGCAGGAGACAAGCCTTAATGAAAAGACTGTTTTTT.

In DNA, the CDR3 is TGCAGCGTTGAGACAGCGCAATCCTACGAGCAGTACTTC. Its translation is CSVETAQSYEQYF. The J gene is TRBJ2-7, the V gene TRBV29-1; D possibly corresponds to TRBD1 (5 bases). Germline values: CDR1 SQVTM, CDR2 ANQGSEA. V lost 3 bases and J 1 base, leaving 10 bases between the germline ends. The CDR3 contains 13 residues.

CDR3 region: CASSPQRRLAGKETQYF. The CDR3 DNA reads as TGTGCCAGCAGCCCGCAACGAAGACTAGCGGGGAAAGAGACCCAGTACTTC. The gene calls are TRBV7-8 and TRBJ2-5; TRBD2 matches at 11 bases. Germline V gene data show CDR1 as SGHVS and CDR2 as FQNEAQ. Trimming took 5 bases from V and 3 from J; bases not matched to a gene: 11. The CDR3 contains 17 residues.

This clonotype was counted ten times or more. This sequence joins TRBV7-8 and TRBJ2-5, with D unresolved. CDR3 size: 14 residues. The V end was cut by 1 base, the J end by 0 bases, with 6 bases between. Germline CDR1 SGHVS, CDR2 FQNEAQ. CDR3 nucleotide sequence: TGTGCCAGCAGCTTAGGGGTTTACCAAGAGACCCAGTACTTC. Its translation: CASSLGVYQETQYF.

This clonotype was detected a few times. V is TRBV5-1 and J is TRBJ2-5, with TRBD1 matching over 7 bases. The V gene end was trimmed by 6 bases and the J gene end by 5 bases; junction bases not matched to a gene: 10. CDR3 length equals 14 residues. In germline, CDR1 is SGHRS, CDR2 YFSETQ. In nucleotides, the CDR3 is TGCGCCAGCACTGACAGGGTAGCGAGGGAGACCCAGTACTTC. Protein product: CASTDRVARETQYF.

The chain combines TRBV4-2 with TRBJ2-7, with 16 nucleotides matching TRBD2. J was trimmed by 4 bases and V by 1 base; bases with no gene match: 1. Per the germline V gene, CDR1 is LGHNA and CDR2 is YNFKEQ. The CDR3 is made up of 16 amino acids. The CDR3 DNA is TGTGCCAGCAGCCAAGTGGGACTAGCGGGGGGGTACGAGCAGTACTTC. Amino acid sequence: CASSQVGLAGGYEQYF.

The rearrangement links TRBV7-8 to TRBJ2-5, with TRBD2 matching 11 bases. The V segment lost 4 bases and the J segment 4 bases; nucleotides outside the gene matches: 5. There are 15 residues in the CDR3. Germline-derived CDR1 and CDR2 are SGHVS and FQNEAQ. CDR3 loop: CASSSLAGGPETQYF. CDR3 nucleotide sequence: TGTGCCAGCAGCTCCTTAGCGGGGGGGCCAGAGACCCAGTACTTC.

V usage is TRBV27 and J usage is TRBJ2-3; 13 bases line up with TRBD2. The CDR3 runs 15 residues. After removal of 6 bases from V and 4 bases from J, the junction contained 4 bases not matched to a gene. Germline V lookup: CDR1 MNHEY, CDR2 SMNVEV (reference sequence). The CDR3 is CASRILAGGADTQYF. For the CDR3, the DNA is TGTGCCAGCAGGATACTAGCGGGGGGGGCAGATACGCAGTATTTT.

This clonotype was counted between two and nine times. This chain uses TRBV7-2 with TRBJ1-6; D remains unclear. CDR1 SGHTA and CDR2 FQGNSA come from the germline V gene. The CDR3 has 16 amino acids. V lost 1 base to trimming and J lost 13 bases, with 20 bases between them. CDR3 bases: TGTGCCAGCAGCTTAGGTGCGGAGCTTACGTGGGCGCCCCTCCACTTT. This codes for CASSLGAELTWAPLHF.

V is TRBV15 and J is TRBJ2-3, with TRBD2 matching 13 bases. The CDR3 runs 16 residues. V was clipped by 1 base and J by 6 bases; unmatched bases: 4. The germline CDR1 and CDR2 sequences are LNHNV and YYDKDF (reference sequence). The CDR3 coding sequence is TGTGCCACCAGCAGAGCCGGGACTAGCGGGATCGATACGCAGTATTTT. This translates into CATSRAGTSGIDTQYF.

The chain recombines TRBV28 with TRBJ1-2; tentatively, D is TRBD1 (5 bases). The germline gives CDR1 MDHEN, CDR2 SYDVKM. V gave up 1 base and J gave up 14 bases, with 17 bases separating them. CDR3 length: 13 residues. For the CDR3, the DNA is TGTGCCAGCAGTTTATATGGTCATGGGACGTCGACCTTC. It specifies CASSLYGHGTSTF.

This clonotype was observed a handful of times. The chain recombines TRBV10-3 with TRBJ2-1; a possible D gene is TRBD2 (5 bases). Trimming shortened V by 3 bases and J by 3 bases, and 12 bases separated the two germline ends. The CDR3 length is 15 residues. Germline V gene data show CDR1 as ENHRY and CDR2 as SYGVKD. The DNA for the CDR3 is TGTGCCATCAGTGAAGAGTCTAGCCTCTACAATGAGCAGTTCTTC. Translation: CAISEESSLYNEQFF.

V is TRBV2 and J is TRBJ1-5; D is undetermined. V was cut by 9 bases and J by 2 bases, with 14 bases left in between. Germline CDR1 and CDR2: SNHLY and FYNNEI. The CDR3 length is 14 residues. CDR3 protein: CASIASVGNQPQHF. The CDR3 bases are TGTGCCAGTATAGCCTCTGTCGGCAATCAGCCCCAGCATTTT.

This clonotype showed up many times. The chain joins TRBV5-1 to TRBJ2-1, with a weak D call TRBD1 (5 bases). CDR1 is SGHRS, CDR2 YFSETQ, per germline. The germline V and J ends were trimmed by 4 bases and 4 bases, with 18 bases remaining between them. The CDR3 length is 16 residues. The CDR3 DNA reads as TGCGCCAGCAGCAGCCGGATTAGTACAGGTTACAATGAGCAGTTCTTC. Translated, it gives CASSSRISTGYNEQFF.

In its sample, this clonotype was seen many times. The V call is TRBV7-9, the J call TRBJ2-5; D not resolved. The ends were cut back, 5 bases at V and 7 bases at J, with 20 bases in the middle. Germline assignment: CDR1 SEHNR and CDR2 FQNEAQ (reference sequence). The CDR3 has 15 residues. The CDR3 is CASSPPWPPVGTQYF. The CDR3 coding sequence is TGTGCCAGCAGCCCCCCCTGGCCCCCGGTGGGGACCCAGTACTTC.